This record concerns one T cell receptor beta chain sequence. This sample stems from a study of blood T cell repertoires in COVID-19. Study in general: Samples came from the United States, Italy and Spain, spanning acute and convalescent COVID-19. The cDNA or gDNA used as material had been derived from T cells, B-cell-depleted T cells, or PBMCs.

CDR3 size: 14 residues. The germline V gene encodes CDR1 LNHDA and CDR2 SQIVND (reference sequence). V dropped 6 bases and J dropped 5 bases, with 13 bases sitting between them. Original methodology: Reference gene primer amplification yielded estimated nucleated cell counts. Produced via immunoSEQ multiplex PCR; TCRdb's table is partial and in-frame only. The V and J calls and clone size come from that table; D and trimming were worked out from the DNA. The top ten clones hold approximately 4% of a sample with around 200,000 clones, 87% of them seen once. The source material was peripheral blood. The rearrangement uses TRBV19 and TRBJ1-4; D gene uncertain. The receptor was derived from a young man with active or convalescent COVID-19. The CDR3 here is CASRQRRGNEKLFF. CDR3 DNA: TGTGCCAGTAGACAACGACGCGGGAATGAAAAACTGTTTTTT. Using reference TRBV19 and TRBJ1-4 for the parts outside the CDR3, the full variable domain is DGGITQSPKYLFRKEGQNVTLSCEQNLNHDAMYWYRQDPGQGLRLIYYSQIVNDFQKGDIAEGYSVSREKKESFPLTVTSAQKNPTAFYLCASRQRRGNEKLFFGSGTQLSVL.